Shown below are 26 T cell receptor beta chains from a single sample sequenced in a study of control samples from healthy donors and cancer patients. Sequencing used immunoSEQ multiplex PCR; TCRdb keeps in-frame clones, though not all of them. This sample carries roughly 100,000 clones, about 86% of them seen once, and the ten largest clones take about 1.3%. The sample comprised blood. Receptor source: a woman in her fifties or sixties in good health.

The chain combines TRBV4-1 with TRBJ2-7, with a weak D call TRBD2 (5 bases). The germline V gene has CDR1 MGHRA and CDR2 YSYEKL. This CDR3 region has 16 residues. Trimming stripped 1 base from V and 3 bases from J, with 16 bases between. CDR3 DNA sequence: TGCGCCAGCAGCCAAGTTTCGGGGAGTCTAGTCTACGAGCAGTACTTC. As protein: CASSQVSGSLVYEQYF.

This clone was detected only once. This chain uses TRBV14 with TRBJ2-7; a weak D match, TRBD1 (5 bases). The CDR3 spans 12 residues. V dropped 4 bases and J dropped 4 bases, with 8 bases sitting between them. CDR1 is SGHDN and CDR2 is FVKESK in the germline V gene. CDR3 sequence: CASSPQGYEQYF. The CDR3 region has the DNA TGTGCCAGCAGCCCTCAGGGATACGAGCAGTACTTC.

The rearrangement joins TRBV7-9 to TRBJ1-2; D is undetermined. Between the trimmed V and J ends, which lost 9 bases and 5 bases, there was a span of 16 bases. There are 13 residues in the CDR3. From germline, CDR1 is SEHNR and CDR2 FQNEAQ (reference sequence). The CDR3 protein is CASGSPPLYGYTF. Written as DNA, the CDR3 is TGTGCCAGTGGCAGTCCGCCCTTATATGGCTACACCTTC.

The chain has TRBV7-3 and TRBJ2-2; a possible D gene is TRBD2 (5 bases). From germline, CDR1 is SGHTA and CDR2 FQGTGA. The V gene lost 2 bases and the J gene lost 8 bases, with 18 bases spanning the gap. This CDR3 is 16 amino acids long. The CDR3 protein is CASSLDPSPRVGELFF. For the CDR3, the DNA is TGTGCCAGCAGCTTAGATCCTAGCCCGAGGGTTGGGGAGCTGTTTTTT.

The gene calls are TRBV14 and TRBJ2-3, with D uncertain. Germline CDR1 SGHDN, CDR2 FVKESK. Trimming stripped 0 bases from V and 2 bases from J, with 9 bases between. The CDR3 has 15 amino acids. The CDR3 coding sequence is TGTGCCAGCAGCCAAGAACAAGGTTTCACAGATACGCAGTATTTT. Translating it yields CASSQEQGFTDTQYF.

The V call is TRBV19, the J call TRBJ2-1, with 12 bases lining up with TRBD2. V shed 4 bases and J 0 bases; nucleotides not matched to a gene: 7. This CDR3 has 18 amino acids. The V gene's germline CDR1 is LNHDA and CDR2 SQIVND (reference sequence). The CDR3 coding sequence is TGTGCCAGTAGTACCTTACTAGCGGGGGGATCCTCCTACAATGAGCAGTTCTTC. It encodes CASSTLLAGGSSYNEQFF.

The CDR3 here is CASSQAGADTGELFF. The CDR3 DNA sequence: TGTGCCAGCAGCCAAGCAGGGGCGGACACCGGGGAGCTGTTTTTT. V usage is TRBV4-2 and J usage is TRBJ2-2, with TRBD1 as a possible D gene (6 bases). The germline CDR1 and CDR2 sequences are LGHNA and YNFKEQ. Trimming left V 1 base short and J 3 bases short, with 9 bases between. The CDR3 sequence is 15 residues long.

This chain uses TRBV3-1 (or the pseudogene TRBV3-2) with TRBJ2-5; D is possibly TRBD2 (7 bases). V was cut by 4 bases and J by 5 bases, with 17 bases left in between. Per germline, CDR1 LGHDT and CDR2 YNNKEL (reference sequence). The CDR3 is 15 residues long. CDR3 sequence (DNA): TGTGCCAGCAGCCTTGGGGGGGGCGGATGGGAGACCCAGTACTTC. This gives the protein CASSLGGGGWETQYF.

This chain uses TRBV3-1 (or the pseudogene TRBV3-2) with TRBJ2-5; D might be TRBD1 or TRBD2, each matching 5 bases. The CDR3 has 13 residues. Germline V gene data show CDR1 as LGHDT and CDR2 as YNNKEL (reference sequence). V was clipped by 2 bases and J by 3 bases, with 7 bases between them. The chain's CDR3 is CASSQRGEETQYF. CDR3 DNA sequence: TGTGCCAGCAGCCAAAGAGGGGAAGAGACCCAGTACTTC.

The chain recombines TRBV7-2 with TRBJ2-2; TRBD2 is a possible D gene (6 bases). Trimming left V 5 bases short and J 1 base short, with 14 bases between. The CDR3 has 16 amino acids. CDR1 SGHTA and CDR2 FQGNSA come from the germline V gene. CDR3 in DNA: TGTGCCAGCAGCCCGATCCGGGACTGGAACACCGGGGAGCTGTTTTTT. Translation: CASSPIRDWNTGELFF.

The V and J genes are TRBV7-3 and TRBJ2-7, with D possibly TRBD1 on 7 matching bases. Germline V gives CDR1 SGHTA, CDR2 FQGTGA. This CDR3 has 15 residues. Trimming took 2 bases from V and 0 from J, leaving 11 bases between them. The CDR3 sequence: CASSLYRGGSYEQYF. The DNA for the CDR3 is TGTGCCAGCAGCTTATACAGGGGAGGCTCCTACGAGCAGTACTTC. Combining the CDR3 with reference TRBV7-3 and TRBJ2-7 gives the whole variable domain GAGVSQTPSNKVTEKGKYVELRCDPISGHTALYWYRQSLGQGPEFLIYFQGTGAADDSGLPNDRFFAVRPEGSVSTLKIQRTERGDSAVYLCASSLYRGGSYEQYFGPGTRLTVT.

The table lists this clone with a count of one. This chain joins TRBV5-1 and TRBJ1-1; TRBD1 aligns across 7 bases. The CDR3 consists of 15 residues. CDR1 and CDR2 from the germline V gene are SGHRS and YFSETQ. Trimming removed 9 bases from V and 1 base from J; junction bases left unmatched: 12. The CDR3 is CATEHTGQRNTEAFF. The CDR3 DNA follows: TGCGCCACCGAGCATACGGGACAGCGGAACACTGAAGCTTTCTTT.

The V and J genes are TRBV15 and TRBJ2-2, with D unclear. This CDR3 contains 14 residues. Trimming pared 0 bases from V and 5 bases from J, leaving 7 bases between. Germline CDR1 is LNHNV and CDR2 is YYDKDF (reference sequence). The CDR3 bases are TGTGCCACCAGCAGAGATAGGGAAACCGGGGAGCTGTTTTTT. Its translation is CATSRDRETGELFF.

The rearrangement joins TRBV6-5 to TRBJ2-1; 10 bases agree with TRBD2. This CDR3 has 14 amino acids. Germline V gene sequence: CDR1 MNHEY, CDR2 SVGAGI. With V trimmed by 6 bases and J by 5 bases, 4 bases remained unmatched. CDR3 residues: CASSPGLANNEQFF. Written as DNA, the CDR3 is TGTGCCAGCAGCCCGGGACTAGCGAACAATGAGCAGTTCTTC.

The rearrangement uses TRBV7-2 and TRBJ2-3; 10 nucleotides align to TRBD2. Germline loops: CDR1 SGHTA, CDR2 FQGNSA. V trimming: 5 bases; J trimming: 1 base; junction bases outside the gene matches: 6. This CDR3 has 16 residues. The CDR3 nucleotides read TGTGCCAGCAGCGCCTTAGCGGGAGGCGGCACAGATACGCAGTATTTT. As protein: CASSALAGGGTDTQYF.

V gene TRBV25-1 combines with J gene TRBJ1-4, with 11 bases identical to TRBD1. CDR1 and CDR2 (germline): MGHDK, SYGVNS. The CDR3 runs to 16 residues. V trimming: 0 bases; J trimming: 8 bases; junction bases outside the gene matches: 5. The CDR3 protein is CASSEYSGTGGEKLFF. The CDR3 DNA reads as TGTGCCAGCAGTGAATATAGTGGGACAGGGGGGGAAAAACTGTTTTTT.

This sequence joins TRBV18 and TRBJ1-1, with TRBD1 as a possible D gene (6 bases). CDR1 and CDR2 from the germline V gene are KGHSH and LQKENI. Trimming cost V 5 bases and J 3 bases, with 10 bases left between them. The CDR3 runs to 13 residues. The CDR3 DNA reads as TGTGCCAGCTCAGAGGGGGGAGACACTGAAGCTTTCTTT. Its translation is CASSEGGDTEAFF.

The J gene is TRBJ2-7, the V gene TRBV29-1, with 11 nucleotides matching TRBD1. V lost 4 bases, J lost 9 bases, and 8 bases stayed unmatched. CDR1 and CDR2 from the germline V gene are SQVTM and ANQGSEA. This CDR3 has 13 residues. CDR3 loop: CSVVGQGDWGQYF. The CDR3 DNA reads TGCAGCGTTGTGGGACAGGGGGATTGGGGGCAGTACTTC.

V and J are TRBV6-1 and TRBJ1-6, with TRBD1 matching 9 bases. The CDR3 totals 19 residues. J gave up 10 bases and V 0 bases, and 16 bases lay outside the gene matches. CDR1 MNHNS and CDR2 SASEGT come from the germline V gene. In nucleotides, the CDR3 is TGTGCCAGCAGTGAAGCCGCATCCAGTCTAACAGGGGGCGGGTCACCCCTCCACTTT. This gives the protein CASSEAASSLTGGGSPLHF.

This clone was seen more than once but under ten times. CDR3 DNA: TGCGCCAGCAGCTATTTAGGCAGCGAGCAGTACTTC. Protein product: CASSYLGSEQYF. V and J are TRBV4-1 and TRBJ2-7; D ambiguous. The CDR3 is 12 amino acids. V was shortened by 5 bases and J by 6 bases, with 11 bases between the two germline ends. Germline V gene data show CDR1 as MGHRA and CDR2 as YSYEKL.

CDR3 region: CASSQRRDRGQSRDTQYF. The CDR3, as DNA: TGTGCCAGCAGCCAACGCCGGGACAGGGGGCAATCGAGGGATACGCAGTATTTT. This rearrangement joins TRBV6-2 or TRBV6-3 to TRBJ2-3; 12 positions agree with TRBD1. This CDR3 has 18 amino acids. J was trimmed by 6 bases and V by 6 bases; bases with no gene match: 16. The germline CDR1 and CDR2 sequences are MNHEY and SVGEGT.

To note about this clone: A read error may produce the germline difference seen at one junction end. The chain links TRBV5-4 to TRBJ2-3, with D possibly being TRBD2 (7 bases). The CDR3 consists of 15 residues. Germline V lookup: CDR1 SGHNT, CDR2 YYREEE (reference sequence). The CDR3 coding sequence is TGTGCCAGCAGGTTGGAGTTCGGGGGGCTAGATACGCAGTATTTT. Protein product: CASRLEFGGLDTQYF.

The rearrangement links TRBV4-3 to TRBJ2-3, with D uncertain. The CDR3 loop spans 14 amino acids. Germline V gives CDR1 LGHNA, CDR2 YSLEER. Trimming took off 0 bases at V and 0 bases at J, with 4 bases between the two ends. Here the CDR3 reads CASSQDTSTDTQYF. The CDR3 DNA reads TGCGCCAGCAGCCAAGACACTAGCACAGATACGCAGTATTTT.

The chain carries TRBV4-3 and TRBJ1-1, with TRBD1 identical over 7 bases. The CDR3 is 14 residues long. CDR1 LGHNA and CDR2 YSLEER come from the germline V gene. J gave up 5 bases and V 0 bases, and 3 bases lay outside the gene matches. The CDR3 here is CASSQDSGQTEAFF. The CDR3, as DNA: TGCGCCAGCAGCCAAGACTCGGGACAGACTGAAGCTTTCTTT.

This clone was detected only once. This sequence joins TRBV7-2 and TRBJ2-4, with D perhaps assigned TRBD1 or TRBD2 (6 bases each). The CDR3 totals 15 residues. In germline, CDR1 is SGHTA, CDR2 FQGNSA. The V end lost 3 bases, the J end lost 2 bases, and 11 bases lay between the germline ends. This CDR3 reads CASSLGGPSKNIQYF. The CDR3 nucleotides read TGTGCCAGCAGCTTGGGGGGCCCGTCCAAAAACATTCAGTACTTC.

The CDR3 region has the DNA TGTGCCAGTAGTATAGAGGGAATCTCAAAAACAGATACGCAGTATTTT. This encodes CASSIEGISKTDTQYF. The chain is built from TRBV19 and TRBJ2-3; D unresolved. This CDR3 comprises 16 residues. Germline CDR1 LNHDA, CDR2 SQIVND (reference sequence). V was shortened by 0 bases and J by 3 bases, with 13 bases between the two germline ends.